These 25 T cell receptor beta chains share one sample of origin, sequenced in a study of blood T cell repertoires in COVID-19. Assay: immunoSEQ multiplex PCR; the TCRdb copy retains only in-frame clones and omits some. The sample holds roughly 300,000 clones; over 70% are singletons and the top ten take 1.5%. Sequencing was carried out using peripheral blood. Source of these receptors: a woman aged 40 to 55 who had recovered from COVID-19.

The V call is TRBV6-6, the J call TRBJ2-5; maybe TRBD1 (5 bases). Germline lookup yields CDR1 MNHNY and CDR2 SVGAGI (reference sequence). This CDR3 region has 14 residues. The V end lost 0 bases, the J end lost 5 bases, and 10 bases lay between the germline ends. CDR3 sequence reads: CASSYSGVRETQYF. The CDR3 bases are TGTGCCAGCAGTTACTCAGGGGTGAGGGAGACCCAGTACTTC.

The chain links TRBV5-1 to TRBJ2-3, with D maybe TRBD2 (6 bases). V was cut by 1 base and J by 0 bases, with 9 bases left in between. The CDR3 extends over 15 amino acids. Germline assignment: CDR1 SGHRS and CDR2 YFSETQ. This chain's CDR3 is CASSLSRGSTDTQYF. CDR3 coding DNA: TGCGCCAGCAGCTTGTCTCGGGGGAGCACAGATACGCAGTATTTT.

The V and J genes are TRBV3-1 (or the pseudogene TRBV3-2) and TRBJ1-2; D is uncertain. V shed 4 bases and J shed 8 bases, with 8 bases lying between them. The CDR3 consists of 11 residues. Germline V gene sequence: CDR1 LGHDT, CDR2 YNNKEL (reference sequence). CDR3 DNA sequence: TGTGCCAGCAGCCGCCTGAGCGGCTACACCTTC. Encoded protein: CASSRLSGYTF.

This sequence joins TRBV3-1 (or the pseudogene TRBV3-2) and TRBJ1-4, with TRBD1 as a possible D gene (6 bases). The CDR3 contains 17 residues. Germline CDR1 is LGHDT and CDR2 is YNNKEL (reference sequence). V dropped 3 bases and J dropped 2 bases, with 16 bases sitting between them. DNA for the CDR3: TGTGCCAGCAGCCAGCGGCACAGGGAAATCACTAATGAAAAACTGTTTTTT. Its protein is CASSQRHREITNEKLFF.

J is TRBJ2-5 and V is TRBV12-3 or TRBV12-4, with 8 nucleotides matching TRBD2. The CDR3 extends over 13 amino acids. Germline trimming cut 7 bases from V and 6 bases from J; bases unmatched to any gene: 7. CDR3 coding DNA: TGTGCCAGCACCCCGGGGGGGCTGCAGACCCAGTACTTC. It yields the protein CASTPGGLQTQYF.

Details on this clone: The sample holds other DNA sequences that translate to the same CDR3. The chain links TRBV5-1 to TRBJ2-7; the match to TRBD1 covers 9 bases. Germline assignment: CDR1 SGHRS and CDR2 YFSETQ. Germline trimming cut 4 bases from V and 4 bases from J; bases unmatched to any gene: 9. There are 15 residues in the CDR3. The CDR3 DNA reads TGCGCCAGCAGCCCCGGGGGGACAGGGTTTTACGAGCAGTACTTC. It translates to CASSPGGTGFYEQYF. Based on the CDR3 plus reference TRBV5-1 and TRBJ2-7, the full variable domain is KAGVTQTPRYLIKTRGQQVTLSCSPISGHRSVSWYQQTPGQGLQFLFEYFSETQRNKGNFPGRFSGRQFSNSRSEMNVSTLELGDSALYLCASSPGGTGFYEQYFGPGTRLTVT.

The chain uses TRBV6-5 and TRBJ1-2, with D maybe TRBD1 (5 bases). The CDR3 extends over 13 amino acids. Germline V lookup: CDR1 MNHEY, CDR2 SVGAGI. Trimming removed 6 bases at V and 4 bases at J, with 12 bases between. For the CDR3, the DNA is TGTGCCAGCAGCGACGACAGCGTCTATGGCTACACCTTC. This encodes CASSDDSVYGYTF.

V usage is TRBV18 and J usage is TRBJ1-6; unclear D gene. The CDR3 runs 16 residues. Trimming removed 5 bases at V and 10 bases at J, with 21 bases between. Germline V gives CDR1 KGHSH, CDR2 LQKENI. This chain's CDR3 is CASSSPSRRRGSPLHF. CDR3 nucleotides: TGTGCCAGCTCATCGCCTTCCCGGCGACGAGGGTCACCCCTCCACTTT.

The chain is built from TRBV7-2 and TRBJ2-3; 9 nucleotides agree with TRBD2. Per germline, CDR1 SGHTA and CDR2 FQGNSA. The CDR3 extends over 14 amino acids. J lost 5 bases, V lost 3 bases, and 3 bases had no gene match. The CDR3 DNA reads as TGTGCCAGCAGCTTTTCAGCGGGGGGAGATACGCAGTATTTT. It is translated as CASSFSAGGDTQYF.

This chain links TRBV2 with TRBJ1-1; TRBD1 might be the D (5 bases). The CDR3 runs 14 residues. Germline V gene lookup returns CDR1 SNHLY and CDR2 FYNNEI. V was trimmed by 7 bases and J by 0 bases, leaving 12 bases between them. For the CDR3, the DNA is TGTGCCAGCAAGAGGCGACAGTTGAACACTGAAGCTTTCTTT. Encoded protein: CASKRRQLNTEAFF.

This clone was seen a handful of times. The chain carries TRBV29-1 and TRBJ1-1; the match to TRBD1 covers 7 bases. The V gene's germline CDR1 is SQVTM and CDR2 ANQGSEA. CDR3 length: 14 amino acids. Trimming cost V 2 bases and J 8 bases; bases outside gene matches: 11. Here the CDR3 DNA reads TGCAGCGTTGAAAGAGGGCAGGGGGTTTGGGAAGCTTTCTTT. Protein: CSVERGQGVWEAFF.

V is TRBV5-1 and J is TRBJ2-5; tentatively, D is TRBD2 (5 bases). Germline-derived CDR1 and CDR2 are SGHRS and YFSETQ. V was shortened by 0 bases and J by 5 bases, with 11 bases between the two germline ends. The CDR3 contains 14 residues. This chain's CDR3 is CASSLGGSGETQYF. The DNA of the CDR3 is TGCGCCAGCAGCTTGGGAGGGTCGGGGGAGACCCAGTACTTC.

The rearrangement joins TRBV6-5 to TRBJ1-2, with 8 bases aligning to TRBD1. The V segment lost 7 bases and the J segment 4 bases; nucleotides outside the gene matches: 8. This CDR3 has 14 amino acids. Germline CDR1 MNHEY, CDR2 SVGAGI. The CDR3: CASKRQGSAYGYTF. For the CDR3, the DNA is TGTGCCAGCAAACGACAGGGGAGTGCCTATGGCTACACCTTC.

The V gene is TRBV2, the J gene TRBJ1-1; D might be TRBD1 (5 bases). The CDR3 runs to 13 residues. The V and J ends lost 2 bases and 7 bases respectively, with 11 bases between them. Germline-derived CDR1 and CDR2 are SNHLY and FYNNEI. CDR3: CASSETPGGEAFF. As DNA, the CDR3 is TGTGCCAGCAGTGAAACCCCGGGGGGTGAAGCTTTCTTT.

V usage is TRBV6-5 and J usage is TRBJ2-1, with TRBD2 identical over 13 bases. The CDR3 has 14 amino acids. The V and J ends lost 6 bases and 8 bases, in that order; junction bases with no gene match: 4. The germline V gene encodes CDR1 MNHEY and CDR2 SVGAGI. CDR3 sequence reads: CASRGTSGVYEQFF. CDR3 DNA sequence: TGTGCCAGCAGGGGGACTAGCGGGGTGTATGAGCAGTTCTTC.

The genes are TRBV5-8 and TRBJ2-5; 9 nucleotides match TRBD2. The CDR3 is 16 residues long. The J segment lost 1 base and the V segment lost 1 base, leaving 5 bases of the junction unmatched. The germline CDR1 and CDR2 sequences are SGHTS and YDEGEE. CDR3 DNA sequence: TGTGCCAGCAGCTTGTTTAGTAGCGGGGGCCAAGAGACCCAGTACTTC. Translated, it gives CASSLFSSGGQETQYF.

The chain carries TRBV2 and TRBJ1-1; D remains unclear. Germline V gene lookup returns CDR1 SNHLY and CDR2 FYNNEI. Trimming stripped 4 bases from V and 7 bases from J, with 10 bases between. CDR3 length: 12 residues. This CDR3 reads CASSAGSVEAFF. The CDR3 nucleotides read TGTGCCAGCAGTGCCGGTAGCGTTGAAGCTTTCTTT.

The genes are TRBV29-1 and TRBJ1-2; D not resolved. V was shortened by 0 bases and J by 4 bases, with 9 bases between the two germline ends. The length of the CDR3 is 13 residues. CDR1 and CDR2 from the germline V gene are SQVTM and ANQGSEA. CDR3: CSVEDSVSYGYTF. DNA of the CDR3: TGCAGCGTTGAAGATAGCGTCTCCTATGGCTACACCTTC. The variable domain in full, with the rest retrieved from reference TRBV29-1 and TRBJ1-2, is SAVISQKPSRDICQRGTSLTIQCQVDSQVTMMFWYRQQPGQSLTLIATANQGSEATYESGFVIDKFPISRPNLTFSTLTVSNMSPEDSSIYLCSVEDSVSYGYTFGSGTRLTVV.

This clone appeared a few times. The rearrangement links TRBV2 to TRBJ2-1, with D perhaps matching TRBD2 (6 bases). This CDR3 is built from 10 residues. V lost 8 bases, J lost 7 bases, and 6 bases lay in between. Germline loops: CDR1 SNHLY, CDR2 FYNNEI. CDR3 in DNA: TGTGCCAGCGGGGGGAATGAGCAGTTCTTC. Translated, it gives CASGGNEQFF.

V usage is TRBV11-2 and J usage is TRBJ1-2; D remains ambiguous. From germline, CDR1 is SGHAT and CDR2 FQNNGV. Trimming took off 2 bases at V and 6 bases at J, with 28 bases between the two ends. CDR3 size: 19 residues. The DNA for the CDR3 is TGTGCCAGCAGCTTACCCGACCCACTACCAGCCCCAAAAGGAGATGGCTACACCTTC. It specifies CASSLPDPLPAPKGDGYTF.

This chain joins TRBV15 and TRBJ1-2; possibly TRBD1 for D (6 bases). The CDR3 extends over 15 amino acids. The V end was cut by 1 base, the J end by 0 bases, with 9 bases between. Per germline, CDR1 LNHNV and CDR2 YYDKDF (reference sequence). CDR3 region: CATSRGRDTNYGYTF. The CDR3 region has the DNA TGTGCCACCAGCAGAGGCCGGGACACTAACTATGGCTACACCTTC.

V is TRBV25-1 and J is TRBJ1-2; no definite D call. V was shortened by 0 bases and J by 2 bases, with 4 bases between the two germline ends. Germline V CDR1 and CDR2: MGHDK, SYGVNS. The CDR3 spans 13 residues. CDR3 coding DNA: TGTGCCAGCAGTGAATATCAAAACTATGGCTACACCTTC. It encodes CASSEYQNYGYTF.

The chain recombines TRBV30 with TRBJ1-2; D gene unclear. Trimming shortened V by 0 bases and J by 7 bases, and 9 bases separated the two germline ends. This CDR3 region has 12 residues. Germline V lookup: CDR1 GTSNPN, CDR2 SVGIG (reference sequence). The CDR3 is CAWSVAELGYTF. In DNA, the CDR3 is TGTGCCTGGAGTGTGGCGGAGCTTGGCTACACCTTC.

This clone was seen a handful of times. The chain joins TRBV19 to TRBJ1-3; no definite D call. V lost 2 bases and J lost 2, with 7 bases in between. The CDR3 covers 14 residues. Germline CDR1 and CDR2: LNHDA and SQIVND (reference sequence). The CDR3 coding sequence is TGTGCCAGTAGTATACAGGCAACTGGAAACACCATATATTTT. Its translation is CASSIQATGNTIYF. The full variable domain, with the rest looked up from reference TRBV19 and TRBJ1-3, is DGGITQSPKYLFRKEGQNVTLSCEQNLNHDAMYWYRQDPGQGLRLIYYSQIVNDFQKGDIAEGYSVSREKKESFPLTVTSAQKNPTAFYLCASSIQATGNTIYFGEGSWLTVV.

The J gene is TRBJ1-6, the V gene TRBV30, with 9 positions matching TRBD1. The CDR3 consists of 13 residues. Per germline, CDR1 GTSNPN and CDR2 SVGIG (reference sequence). The CDR3 region is CAAWGQGRSPLHF. The CDR3 DNA sequence: TGTGCTGCCTGGGGACAGGGACGCTCACCCCTCCACTTT.